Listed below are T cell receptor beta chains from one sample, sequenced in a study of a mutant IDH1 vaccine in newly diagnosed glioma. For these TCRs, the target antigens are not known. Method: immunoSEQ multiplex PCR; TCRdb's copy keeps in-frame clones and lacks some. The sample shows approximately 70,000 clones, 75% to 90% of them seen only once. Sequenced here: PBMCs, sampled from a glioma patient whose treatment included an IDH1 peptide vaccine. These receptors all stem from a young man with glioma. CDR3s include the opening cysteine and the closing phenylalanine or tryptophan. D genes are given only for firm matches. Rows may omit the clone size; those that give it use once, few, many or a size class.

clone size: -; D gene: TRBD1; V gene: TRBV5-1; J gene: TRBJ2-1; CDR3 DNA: TGCGCCAGCAGCCGGACAGGGGAATACAATGAGCAGTTCTTC; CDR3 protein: CASSRTGEYNEQFF
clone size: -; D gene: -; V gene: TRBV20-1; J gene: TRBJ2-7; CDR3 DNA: TGCAGTGCTGGATCCACCGAGGGGCAGTACTTC; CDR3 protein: CSAGSTEGQYF
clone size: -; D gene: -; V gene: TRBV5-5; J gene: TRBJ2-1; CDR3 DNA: TGTGCCAGCAGCTTGGGGTACGTTGGCAATGAGCAGTTCTTC; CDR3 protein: CASSLGYVGNEQFF
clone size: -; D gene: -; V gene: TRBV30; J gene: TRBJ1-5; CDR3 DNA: TGTGCCTGGAGCAGGAGGTCCCCACCTCAGCCCCAGCATTTT; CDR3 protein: CAWSRRSPPQPQHF
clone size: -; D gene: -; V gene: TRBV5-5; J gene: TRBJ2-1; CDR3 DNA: TGTGCCAGCAGCTTGGGGACCCTCTATGGTAGTGAGTTCTTC; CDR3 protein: CASSLGTLYGSEFF
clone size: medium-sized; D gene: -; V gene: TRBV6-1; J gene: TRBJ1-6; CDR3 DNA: TGTGCCAGCATGTTTGAGCCGGGGGTATGGGCACCCCTCCACTTT; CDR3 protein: CASMFEPGVWAPLHF
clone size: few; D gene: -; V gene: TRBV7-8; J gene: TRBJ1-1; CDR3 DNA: TGTGCCAGCAGCGGCTATACAGGGAGGGGAACTGAAGCTTTCTTT; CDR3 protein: CASSGYTGRGTEAFF
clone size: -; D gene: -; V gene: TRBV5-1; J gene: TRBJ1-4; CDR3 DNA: TGCGCCAGCCGGGGGGTTTATGAAAAACTGTTTTTT; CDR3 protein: CASRGVYEKLFF
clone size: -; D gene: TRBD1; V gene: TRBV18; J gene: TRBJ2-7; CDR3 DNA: TGTGCCAGCTCACCAGGAGTCACCCGGGACAGATCCTACGAGCAGTACTTC; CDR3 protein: CASSPGVTRDRSYEQYF
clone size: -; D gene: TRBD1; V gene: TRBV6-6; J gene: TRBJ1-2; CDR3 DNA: TGTGCCAGCAGCCAAACAGGGGGATCTGGCTACACCTTC; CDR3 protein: CASSQTGGSGYTF
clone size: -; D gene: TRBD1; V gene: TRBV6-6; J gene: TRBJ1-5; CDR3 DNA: TGTGCCAGCAGGGGGGGGACAGTCAGGCAGCCCCAGCATTTT; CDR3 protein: CASRGGTVRQPQHF
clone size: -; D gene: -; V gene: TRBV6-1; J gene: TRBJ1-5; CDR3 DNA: TGTGCCAGCAGAACTGCAGGAATCGGTCAGCCCCAGCATTTT; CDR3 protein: CASRTAGIGQPQHF
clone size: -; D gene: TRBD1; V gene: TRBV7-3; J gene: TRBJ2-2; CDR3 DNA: TGTGCCAGCAGCTTGCTGGACAGGTCGGGCACCGGGGAGCTGTTTTTT; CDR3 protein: CASSLLDRSGTGELFF
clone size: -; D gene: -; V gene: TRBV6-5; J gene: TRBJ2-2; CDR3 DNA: TGTGCCAGCAGCGTACTTGAAGGGTACACCGGGGAGCTGTTTTTT; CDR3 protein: CASSVLEGYTGELFF
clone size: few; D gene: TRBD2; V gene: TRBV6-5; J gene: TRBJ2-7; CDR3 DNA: TGTGCCAGCAGTTACCGGGCTAGCGGCTCCTACGAGCAGTACTTC; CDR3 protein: CASSYRASGSYEQYF
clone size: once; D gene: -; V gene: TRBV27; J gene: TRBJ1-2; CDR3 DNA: TGTGCCAGCAGCCCGGGGATGGGCTACACCTTC; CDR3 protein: CASSPGMGYTF
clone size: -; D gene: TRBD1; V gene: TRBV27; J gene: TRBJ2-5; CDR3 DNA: TGTGCCAGCAGTGTGGACAGGGAAGAGACCCAGTACTTC; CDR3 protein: CASSVDREETQYF
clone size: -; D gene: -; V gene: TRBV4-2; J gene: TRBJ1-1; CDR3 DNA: TGTGCCAGCAGCCAAGATTCGGGGAGGGCTGAAGCTTTCTTT; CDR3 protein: CASSQDSGRAEAFF
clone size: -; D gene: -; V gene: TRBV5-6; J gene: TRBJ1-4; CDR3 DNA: TGTGCCAGCAGCTTGGCCCTTGGGACTTATGGGGGAAAGAATGAAAAACTGTTTTTT; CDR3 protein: CASSLALGTYGGKNEKLFF
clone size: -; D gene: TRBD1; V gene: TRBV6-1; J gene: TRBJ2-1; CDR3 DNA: TGTGCCAGCACCCCGACAGGGGGCACTGAGCAGTTCTTC; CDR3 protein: CASTPTGGTEQFF
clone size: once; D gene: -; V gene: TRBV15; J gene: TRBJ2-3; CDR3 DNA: TGTGCCACCAGCAGAGATCACAGCGGTAGCACAGATACGCAGTATTTT; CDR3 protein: CATSRDHSGSTDTQYF
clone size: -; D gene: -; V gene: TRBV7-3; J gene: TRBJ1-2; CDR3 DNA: TGTGCCAGCAGCGATAGGCATGGGGGAGGGGGCTACACCTTC; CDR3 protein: CASSDRHGGGGYTF
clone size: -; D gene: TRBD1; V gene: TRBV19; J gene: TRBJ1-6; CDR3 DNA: TGTGCCAGTAGTATTGGGGACAGGGGTACACCCCTCCACTTT; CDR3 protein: CASSIGDRGTPLHF
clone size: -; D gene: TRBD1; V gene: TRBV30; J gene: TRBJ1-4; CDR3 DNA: TGTGCCTGTCAGACAGGGCTAAGGGTAAACGAGGTGTTTTTT; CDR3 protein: CACQTGLRVNEVFF
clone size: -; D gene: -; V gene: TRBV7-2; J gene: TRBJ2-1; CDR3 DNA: TGTGCCAGCAGCTTAGTACCCGGGGGGCCCTACAATGAGCAGTTCTTC; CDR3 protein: CASSLVPGGPYNEQFF
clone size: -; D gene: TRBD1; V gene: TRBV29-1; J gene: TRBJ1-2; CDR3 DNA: TGCAGCGTTGGGACAGGGGAGGGCGGCTACACCTTC; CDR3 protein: CSVGTGEGGYTF
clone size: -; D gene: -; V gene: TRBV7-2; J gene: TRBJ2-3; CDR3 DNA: TGTGCCAGCAGCTCCGACAGCGGACATACGCAGTATTTT; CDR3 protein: CASSSDSGHTQYF
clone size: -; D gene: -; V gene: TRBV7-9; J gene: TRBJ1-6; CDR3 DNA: TGTGCCAGCAGCTTAGTTCCCGGGGCCTATAATTCACCCCTCCACTTT; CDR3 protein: CASSLVPGAYNSPLHF
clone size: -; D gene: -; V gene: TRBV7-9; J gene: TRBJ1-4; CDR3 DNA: TGTGCCAGCAGCTTAGCCGGCGTCGGCGGGGAAAAACTGTTTTTT; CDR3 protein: CASSLAGVGGEKLFF
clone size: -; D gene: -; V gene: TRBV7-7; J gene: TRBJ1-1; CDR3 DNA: TGTGCTAGCAGCTTAGCGCTCGAGACTGAAGCTTTCTTT; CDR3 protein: CASSLALETEAFF
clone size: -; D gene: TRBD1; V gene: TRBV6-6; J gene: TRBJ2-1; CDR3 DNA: TGTGCCAGCAGCATGACGGGACAGAGGAATGAGCAGTTCTTC; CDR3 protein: CASSMTGQRNEQFF
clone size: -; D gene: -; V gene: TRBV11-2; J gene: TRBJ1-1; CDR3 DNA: TGTGCCAGCAGCTTAGCTTGGGCGGGGCACACTGAAGCTTTCTTT; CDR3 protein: CASSLAWAGHTEAFF
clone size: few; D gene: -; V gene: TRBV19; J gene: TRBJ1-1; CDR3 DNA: TGTGCCAGTATTGAGAACACTGAAGCTTTCTTT; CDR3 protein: CASIENTEAFF
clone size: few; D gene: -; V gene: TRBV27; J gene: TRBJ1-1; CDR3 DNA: TGTGCCAGCAGTTTTGACACCTCGAACACTGAAGCTTTCTTT; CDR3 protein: CASSFDTSNTEAFF
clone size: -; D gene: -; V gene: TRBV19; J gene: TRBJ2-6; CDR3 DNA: TGTGCCAGTAGGGCCCCAGGGACCTCTGGGGCCAACGTCCTGACTTTC; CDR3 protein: CASRAPGTSGANVLTF
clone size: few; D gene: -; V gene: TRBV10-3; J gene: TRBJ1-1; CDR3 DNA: TGTGCCATCAGTATGGGACCTGAAGCTGAAGCTTTCTTT; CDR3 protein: CAISMGPEAEAFF
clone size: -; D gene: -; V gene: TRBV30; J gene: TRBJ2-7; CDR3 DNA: TGTGCCTGGAGTGTACGGGGGGCCAACCCTGACTACGAGCAGTACTTC; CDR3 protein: CAWSVRGANPDYEQYF
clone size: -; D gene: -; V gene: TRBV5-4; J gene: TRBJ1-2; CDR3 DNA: TGTGCCAGCAGCCCTGACACCAACTATGGCTACACCTTC; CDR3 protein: CASSPDTNYGYTF
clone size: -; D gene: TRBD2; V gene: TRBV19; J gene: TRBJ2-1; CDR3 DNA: TGTGCCAGTAGTCAACTAGCGGGGGGGCCGGGAGAGCAGTTCTTC; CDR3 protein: CASSQLAGGPGEQFF
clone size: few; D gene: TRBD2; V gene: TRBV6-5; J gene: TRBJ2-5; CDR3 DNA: TGTGCCAGCGCTAGCGGGGGAGGGGAGACCCAGTACTTC; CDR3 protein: CASASGGGETQYF
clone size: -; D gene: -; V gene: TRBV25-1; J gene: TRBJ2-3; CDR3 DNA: TGTGCCAGCAGTGATACGATCACAGATACGCAGTATTTT; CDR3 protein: CASSDTITDTQYF
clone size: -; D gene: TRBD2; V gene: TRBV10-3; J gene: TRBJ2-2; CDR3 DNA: TGTGCCATCAGTGAGTCATCTCCGCGGGAGTGGGCCGGGGAGCTGTTTTTT; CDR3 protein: CAISESSPREWAGELFF
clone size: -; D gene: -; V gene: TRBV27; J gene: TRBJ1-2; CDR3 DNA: TGTGCCAGCAGTTTATGGGGGGGCTATGGCTACACCTTC; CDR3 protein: CASSLWGGYGYTF
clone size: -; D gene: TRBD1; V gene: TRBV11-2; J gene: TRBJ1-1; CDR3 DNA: TGTGCCAGCAGCTCTGGACAGGGGGGCGCTGAAGCTTTCTTT; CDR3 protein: CASSSGQGGAEAFF
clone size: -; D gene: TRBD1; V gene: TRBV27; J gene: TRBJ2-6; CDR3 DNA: TGTGCCAGCACCCAAAGACGGGGACAGGAGAACGTCCTGACTTTC; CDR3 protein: CASTQRRGQENVLTF
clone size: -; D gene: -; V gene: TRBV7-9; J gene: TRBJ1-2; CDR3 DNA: TGTGCCAGCAGCTTAGTCGGCCAGGGCAACTATGGCTACACCTTC; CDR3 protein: CASSLVGQGNYGYTF
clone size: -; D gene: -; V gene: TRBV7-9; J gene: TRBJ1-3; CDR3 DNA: TGTGCCAGCCACAGACAGGCTGGAAACACCATATATTTT; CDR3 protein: CASHRQAGNTIYF
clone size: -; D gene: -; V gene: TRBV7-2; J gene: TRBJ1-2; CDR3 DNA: TGTGCCAGCAGCTTCAAGCCGGGGCCAACATCTGGCTACACCTTC; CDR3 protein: CASSFKPGPTSGYTF
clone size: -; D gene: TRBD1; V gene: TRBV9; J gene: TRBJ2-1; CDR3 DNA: TGTGCCAGCAGCGGTAGACAGGGGGCGTTTAGAAGGTCTCTTCCCGAGCAGTTCTTC; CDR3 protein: CASSGRQGAFRRSLPEQFF
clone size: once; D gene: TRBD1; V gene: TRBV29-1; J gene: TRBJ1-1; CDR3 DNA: TGCAGCGGGTGGACAGGGAAAATCCTCTCTGAAGCTTTCTTT; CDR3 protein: CSGWTGKILSEAFF